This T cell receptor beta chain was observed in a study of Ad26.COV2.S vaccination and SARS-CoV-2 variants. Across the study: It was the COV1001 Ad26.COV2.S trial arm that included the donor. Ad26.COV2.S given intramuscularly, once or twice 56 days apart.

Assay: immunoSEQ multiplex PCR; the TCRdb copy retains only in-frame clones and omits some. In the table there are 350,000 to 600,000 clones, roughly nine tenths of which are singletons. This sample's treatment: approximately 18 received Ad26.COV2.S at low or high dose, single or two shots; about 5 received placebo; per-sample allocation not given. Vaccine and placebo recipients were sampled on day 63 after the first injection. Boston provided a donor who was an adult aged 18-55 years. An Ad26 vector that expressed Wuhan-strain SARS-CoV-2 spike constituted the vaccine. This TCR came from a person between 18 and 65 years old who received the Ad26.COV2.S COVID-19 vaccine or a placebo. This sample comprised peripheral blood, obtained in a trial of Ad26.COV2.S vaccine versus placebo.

CDR3 nucleotides: TGTGCCAGCAGAAGGGTGGGGGGAACCTCTGGGGCCAACGTCCTGACTTTC. It translates to CASRRVGGTSGANVLTF. V gene TRBV7-2 combines with J gene TRBJ2-6; tentative D call: TRBD2 (6 bases). Germline V gene data show CDR1 as SGHTA and CDR2 as FQGNSA. CDR3 length: 17 residues. Trimming took off 6 bases at V and 0 bases at J, with 15 bases between the two ends.